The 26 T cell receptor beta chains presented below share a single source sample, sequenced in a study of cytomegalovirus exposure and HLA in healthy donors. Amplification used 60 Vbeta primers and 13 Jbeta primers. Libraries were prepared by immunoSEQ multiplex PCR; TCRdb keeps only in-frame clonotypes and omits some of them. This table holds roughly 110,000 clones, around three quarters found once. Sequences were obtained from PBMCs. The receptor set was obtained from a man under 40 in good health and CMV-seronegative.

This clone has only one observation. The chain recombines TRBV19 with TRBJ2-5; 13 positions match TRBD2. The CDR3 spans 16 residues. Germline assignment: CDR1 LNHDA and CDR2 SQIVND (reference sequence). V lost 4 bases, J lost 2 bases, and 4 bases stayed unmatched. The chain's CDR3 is CASSTLAGGGQETQYF. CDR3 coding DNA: TGTGCCAGTAGTACACTAGCGGGGGGGGGACAAGAGACCCAGTACTTC.

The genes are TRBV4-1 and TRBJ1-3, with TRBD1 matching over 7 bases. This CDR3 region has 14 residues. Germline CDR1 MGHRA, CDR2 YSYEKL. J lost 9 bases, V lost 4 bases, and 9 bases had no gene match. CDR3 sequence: CASSLTGLDCTIYF. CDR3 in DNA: TGCGCCAGCAGCCTGACAGGGCTCGACTGCACCATATATTTT.

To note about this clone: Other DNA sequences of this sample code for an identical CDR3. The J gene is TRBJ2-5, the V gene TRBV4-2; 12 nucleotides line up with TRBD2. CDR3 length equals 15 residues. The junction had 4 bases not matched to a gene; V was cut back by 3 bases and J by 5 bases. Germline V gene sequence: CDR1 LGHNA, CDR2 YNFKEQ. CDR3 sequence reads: CASSHRLAGEETQYF. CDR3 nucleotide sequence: TGTGCCAGCAGCCACAGACTAGCGGGAGAGGAGACCCAGTACTTC.

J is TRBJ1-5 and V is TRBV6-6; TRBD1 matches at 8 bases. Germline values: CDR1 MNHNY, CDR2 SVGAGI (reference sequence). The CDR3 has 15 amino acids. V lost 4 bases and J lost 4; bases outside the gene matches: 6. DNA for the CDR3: TGTGCCAGCAGTTTTGGACAGGGAGGAAATCAGCCCCAGCATTTT. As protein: CASSFGQGGNQPQHF.

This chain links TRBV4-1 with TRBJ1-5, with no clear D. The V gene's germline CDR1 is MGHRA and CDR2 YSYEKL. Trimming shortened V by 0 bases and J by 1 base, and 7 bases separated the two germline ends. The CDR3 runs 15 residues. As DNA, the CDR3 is TGCGCCAGCAGCCAAGATTGGGCCAGCAATCAGCCCCAGCATTTT. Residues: CASSQDWASNQPQHF.

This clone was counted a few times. The CDR3 region has the DNA TGTGCCTGGAGTAGAGACAGCTACGAGCAGTACTTC. Translated, it gives CAWSRDSYEQYF. The chain links TRBV30 to TRBJ2-7, with D possibly being TRBD1 (5 bases). This CDR3 spans 12 amino acids. CDR1 is GTSNPN and CDR2 is SVGIG in the germline V gene (reference sequence). The V end was cut by 2 bases, the J end by 3 bases, with 8 bases between.

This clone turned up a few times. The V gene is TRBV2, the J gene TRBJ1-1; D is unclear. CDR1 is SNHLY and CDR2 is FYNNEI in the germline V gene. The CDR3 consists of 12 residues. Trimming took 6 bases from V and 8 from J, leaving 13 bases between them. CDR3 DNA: TGTGCCAGCAGCCTGACATTTCGCGAAGCTTTCTTT. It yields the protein CASSLTFREAFF.

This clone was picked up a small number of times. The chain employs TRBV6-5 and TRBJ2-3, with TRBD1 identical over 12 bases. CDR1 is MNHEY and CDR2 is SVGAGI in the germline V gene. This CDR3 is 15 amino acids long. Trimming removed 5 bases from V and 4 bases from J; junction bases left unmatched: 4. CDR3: CASSGTGGASDTQYF. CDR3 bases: TGTGCCAGCAGTGGGACAGGGGGCGCCTCAGATACGCAGTATTTT.

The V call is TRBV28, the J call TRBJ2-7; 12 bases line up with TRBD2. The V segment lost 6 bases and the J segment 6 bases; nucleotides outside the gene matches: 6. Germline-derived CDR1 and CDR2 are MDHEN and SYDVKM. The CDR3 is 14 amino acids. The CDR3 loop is CASRRLAGEPEQYF. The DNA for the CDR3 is TGTGCCAGCAGGAGACTAGCGGGAGAACCCGAGCAGTACTTC.

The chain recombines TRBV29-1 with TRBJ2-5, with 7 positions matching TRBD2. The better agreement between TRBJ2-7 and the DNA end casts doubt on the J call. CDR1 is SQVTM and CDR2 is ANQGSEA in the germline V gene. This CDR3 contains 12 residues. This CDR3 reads CSVDWGRGEQYF. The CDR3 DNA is TGCAGCGTTGATTGGGGGAGGGGCGAGCAGTACTTC.

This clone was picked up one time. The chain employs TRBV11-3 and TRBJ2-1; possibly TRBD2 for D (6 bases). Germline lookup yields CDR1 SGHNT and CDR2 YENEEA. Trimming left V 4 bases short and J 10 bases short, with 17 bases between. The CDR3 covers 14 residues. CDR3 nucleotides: TGTGCCAGCAGCTCCGGACGGCTGGGGGGAGAGCAGTTCTTC. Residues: CASSSGRLGGEQFF.

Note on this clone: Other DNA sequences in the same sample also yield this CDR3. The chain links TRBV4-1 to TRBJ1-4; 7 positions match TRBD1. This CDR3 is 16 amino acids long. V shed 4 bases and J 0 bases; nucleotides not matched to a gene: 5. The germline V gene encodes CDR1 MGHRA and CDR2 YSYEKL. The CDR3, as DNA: TGCGCCAGCAGCCCGCGAACAGGGGCAACTAATGAAAAACTGTTTTTT. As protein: CASSPRTGATNEKLFF.

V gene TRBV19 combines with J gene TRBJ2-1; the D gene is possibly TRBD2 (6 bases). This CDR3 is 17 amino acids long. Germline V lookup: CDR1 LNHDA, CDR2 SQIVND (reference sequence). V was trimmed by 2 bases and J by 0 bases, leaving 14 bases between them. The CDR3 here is CASSIPSGSSSYNEQFF. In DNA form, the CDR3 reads TGTGCCAGTAGTATACCTTCCGGGAGCAGCTCCTACAATGAGCAGTTCTTC.

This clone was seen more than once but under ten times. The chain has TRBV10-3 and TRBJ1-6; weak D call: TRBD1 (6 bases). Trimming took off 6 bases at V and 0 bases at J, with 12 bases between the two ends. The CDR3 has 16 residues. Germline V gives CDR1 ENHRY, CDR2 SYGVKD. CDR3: CAIREDRSSYNSPLHF. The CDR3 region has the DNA TGTGCCATCAGGGAAGACAGGAGCTCCTATAATTCACCCCTCCACTTT.

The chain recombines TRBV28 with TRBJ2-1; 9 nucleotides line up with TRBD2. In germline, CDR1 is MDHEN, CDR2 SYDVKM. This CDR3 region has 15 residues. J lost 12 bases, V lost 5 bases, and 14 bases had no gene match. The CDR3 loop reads CASSTRSLSGSGQFF. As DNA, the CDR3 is TGTGCCAGCAGTACCCGATCCCTTAGCGGGAGTGGGCAGTTCTTC.

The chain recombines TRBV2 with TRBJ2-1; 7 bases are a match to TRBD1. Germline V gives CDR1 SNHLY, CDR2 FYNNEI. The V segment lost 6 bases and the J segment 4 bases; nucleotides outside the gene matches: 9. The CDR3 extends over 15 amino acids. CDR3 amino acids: CASSPEGASYNEQFF. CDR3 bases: TGTGCCAGCAGCCCCGAGGGGGCTTCGTACAATGAGCAGTTCTTC.

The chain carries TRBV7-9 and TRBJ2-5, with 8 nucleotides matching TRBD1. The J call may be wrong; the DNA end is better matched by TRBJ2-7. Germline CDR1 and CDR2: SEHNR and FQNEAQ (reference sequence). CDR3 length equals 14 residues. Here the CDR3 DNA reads TGTGCCAGCAGCCGACAGGGGTCGACCTACGAGCAGTACTTC. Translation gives CASSRQGSTYEQYF.

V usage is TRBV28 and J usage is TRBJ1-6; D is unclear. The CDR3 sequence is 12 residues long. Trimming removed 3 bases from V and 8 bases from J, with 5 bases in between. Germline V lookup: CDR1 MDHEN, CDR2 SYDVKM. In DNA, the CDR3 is TGTGCCAGCAGTTTGAGCGATTCACCCCTCCACTTT. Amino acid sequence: CASSLSDSPLHF.

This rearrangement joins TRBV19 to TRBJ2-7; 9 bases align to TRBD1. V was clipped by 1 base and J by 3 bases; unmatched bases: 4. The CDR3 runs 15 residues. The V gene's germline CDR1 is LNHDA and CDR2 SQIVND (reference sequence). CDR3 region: CASSIAGQGFYEQYF. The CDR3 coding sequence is TGTGCCAGTAGTATAGCTGGACAGGGGTTCTACGAGCAGTACTTC.

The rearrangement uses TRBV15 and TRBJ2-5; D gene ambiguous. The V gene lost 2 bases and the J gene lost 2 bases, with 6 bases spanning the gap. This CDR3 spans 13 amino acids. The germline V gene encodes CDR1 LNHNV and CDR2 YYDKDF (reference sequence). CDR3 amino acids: CATSRTYQETQYF. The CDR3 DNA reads TGTGCCACCAGCAGAACTTATCAAGAGACCCAGTACTTC. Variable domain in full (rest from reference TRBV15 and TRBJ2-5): DAMVIQNPRYQVTQFGKPVTLSCSQTLNHNVMYWYQQKSSQAPKLLFHYYDKDFNNEADTPDNFQSRRPNTSFCFLDIRSPGLGDTAMYLCATSRTYQETQYFGPGTRLLVL.

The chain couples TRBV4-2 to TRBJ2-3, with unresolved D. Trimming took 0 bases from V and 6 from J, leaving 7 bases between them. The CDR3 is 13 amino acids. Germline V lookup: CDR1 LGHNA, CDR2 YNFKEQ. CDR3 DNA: TGTGCCAGCAGCCAAGACCTTCCGGATACGCAGTATTTT. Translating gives CASSQDLPDTQYF.

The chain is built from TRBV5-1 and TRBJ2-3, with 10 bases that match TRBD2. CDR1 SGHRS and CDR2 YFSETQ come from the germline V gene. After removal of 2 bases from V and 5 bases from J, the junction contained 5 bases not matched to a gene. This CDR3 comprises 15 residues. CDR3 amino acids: CASSFGAGGGDTQYF. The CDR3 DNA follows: TGCGCCAGCAGCTTCGGAGCGGGAGGGGGAGATACGCAGTATTTT.

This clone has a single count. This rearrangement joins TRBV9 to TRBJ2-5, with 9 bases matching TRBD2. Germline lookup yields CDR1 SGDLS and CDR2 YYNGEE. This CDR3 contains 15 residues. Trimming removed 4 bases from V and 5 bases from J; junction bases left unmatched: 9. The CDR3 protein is CASSTGLASWETQYF. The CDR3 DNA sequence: TGTGCCAGCAGCACCGGACTAGCGAGTTGGGAGACCCAGTACTTC.

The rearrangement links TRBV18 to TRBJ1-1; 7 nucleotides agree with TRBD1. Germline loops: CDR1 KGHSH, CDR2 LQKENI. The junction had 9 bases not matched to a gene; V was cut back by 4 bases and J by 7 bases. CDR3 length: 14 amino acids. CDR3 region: CASSRDRDRREAFF. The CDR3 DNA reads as TGTGCCAGCTCACGCGATCGGGACAGACGTGAAGCTTTCTTT.

DNA of the CDR3: TGTGCCAGCAGTTACTTACAGACCGGCGAGCAGTACTTC. This translates into CASSYLQTGEQYF. J is TRBJ2-7 and V is TRBV6-5, with D uncertain. The V and J ends lost 1 base and 6 bases respectively, with 10 bases between them. The CDR3 extends over 13 amino acids. Germline V CDR1 and CDR2: MNHEY, SVGAGI.

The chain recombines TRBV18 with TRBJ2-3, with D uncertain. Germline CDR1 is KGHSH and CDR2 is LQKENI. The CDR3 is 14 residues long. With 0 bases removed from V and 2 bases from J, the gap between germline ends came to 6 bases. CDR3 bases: TGTGCCAGCTCACCACCTGCGAACACAGATACGCAGTATTTT. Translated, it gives CASSPPANTDTQYF.